This TCR beta chain was obtained from a study of shared clonotypes between healthy human individuals. Deletions cut 0 bases from V and 9 bases from J, with 15 bases between. CDR3 length: 14 amino acids. In germline, CDR1 is LNHNV, CDR2 YYDKDF (reference sequence). This clone was observed a handful of times. What it recognizes is unknown. Assay: immunoSEQ multiplex PCR; the TCRdb copy retains only in-frame clones and omits some. The data contain about 1.1 million clones, roughly 74% of them seen just once; the ten biggest clones take up roughly 0.56%. General study points: Shared clonotypes across all four donors exceeded non-shared ones in generation probability. Limited genetic and exposure-history diversity came from having few donors. Roughly 5% of naive CD4 clonotypes were common to a handful of donors.

This sequence originates from a man between 18 and 29 years old in good health. Some clones in this sample may be carry-over from other donors' samples. The sequenced material came from memory CD4+ T cells from PBMCs. Regarding subset: CD45RA-negative fraction. The gene calls are TRBV15 and TRBJ2-7; D not certain. The CDR3 region is CATSREYVIGAQYF. CDR3 coding DNA: TGTGCCACCAGCAGAGAGTATGTCATAGGCGCGCAGTACTTC.